This T cell receptor (beta chain) emerged from a study of response to subunit inactivated influenza vaccine. Study-wide results and caveats: Authors proposed each seasonal influenza vaccination draws in few new T cells.

This clonotype was seen at least ten times. What it recognizes is unknown. One entry per CDR3 protein, called by TCRdb with MiXCR from the RT-PCR reads. The data hold over 650,000 distinct CDR3 sequences, with approximately 17% observed a single time. The source is a man in his fifties who received an inactivated influenza vaccine. The sample consisted of PBMCs from blood, taken roughly 5 days after vaccination.

The CDR3 nucleotides are TGCAGTGCTAGAGGAGCGGGAGACGAGACCCAGTACTTC. The encoded protein is CSARGAGDETQYF. The rearrangement uses TRBV20-1 and TRBJ2-5; 8 nucleotides agree with TRBD2. Trimming cost V 1 base and J 5 bases; bases outside gene matches: 3. The CDR3 is made up of 13 amino acids. Germline assignment: CDR1 DFQATT and CDR2 SNEGSKA (reference sequence).